The 27 T cell receptor beta chains below all came from one sample that was sequenced in a study of cytomegalovirus exposure and HLA in healthy donors. With 60 Vbeta and 13 Jbeta primers, the PCR was carried out. Profiled with immunoSEQ multiplex PCR; TCRdb holds only in-frame clones, not every one. The sample includes approximately 100,000 clones, roughly 9.4% of them seen just once. Sequenced material: PBMCs. These receptors all come from a man aged 50 or older in good health and CMV-seropositive.

This chain connects TRBV6-5 to TRBJ2-7, with D possibly being TRBD1 (6 bases). The CDR3 has 14 amino acids. V was trimmed by 6 bases and J by 5 bases, leaving 17 bases between them. Germline V gene lookup returns CDR1 MNHEY and CDR2 SVGAGI. As DNA, the CDR3 is TGTGCCAGCAGGGAGGTGGGGGCTCTCGACGAGCAGTACTTC. Amino acids: CASREVGALDEQYF.

The V call is TRBV28, the J call TRBJ1-4, with 9 bases fitting TRBD1. The CDR3 covers 17 residues. The J segment lost 2 bases and the V segment lost 5 bases, leaving 9 bases of the junction unmatched. The germline V gene encodes CDR1 MDHEN and CDR2 SYDVKM. In DNA form, the CDR3 reads TGTGCCAGCAGTCCGCACGGACAGGGGAGGACTAATGAAAAACTGTTTTTT. Its protein is CASSPHGQGRTNEKLFF.

This chain uses TRBV29-1 with TRBJ2-1, with 8 bases aligning to TRBD2. The junction had 7 bases not matched to a gene; V was cut back by 7 bases and J by 2 bases. Germline V gives CDR1 SQVTM, CDR2 ANQGSEA. This CDR3 contains 14 residues. CDR3 region: CSGERETTYNEQFF. The CDR3 region has the DNA TGCAGCGGGGAGCGGGAGACGACCTACAATGAGCAGTTCTTC.

This sequence joins TRBV7-9 and TRBJ2-2; tentative D call: TRBD2 (6 bases). The CDR3 extends over 17 amino acids. Trimming left V 2 bases short and J 0 bases short, with 13 bases between. Per the germline V gene, CDR1 is SEHNR and CDR2 is FQNEAQ (reference sequence). The CDR3, as DNA: TGTGCCAGCAGCTTAATAGGAGGGACCCCGAACACCGGGGAGCTGTTTTTT. It yields the protein CASSLIGGTPNTGELFF.

The J gene is TRBJ2-7, the V gene TRBV4-2, with 7 bases aligning to TRBD1. Germline V CDR1 and CDR2: LGHNA, YNFKEQ. The CDR3 has 15 amino acids. Germline trimming cut 0 bases from V and 6 bases from J; bases unmatched to any gene: 8. CDR3 bases: TGTGCCAGCAGCCAAGATGAGGGGGCGCAGGGCGAGCAGTACTTC. Its translation: CASSQDEGAQGEQYF.

This clone has a handful of counts. J is TRBJ2-7 and V is TRBV7-8; 13 bases agree with TRBD2. In germline, CDR1 is SGHVS, CDR2 FQNEAQ. V shed 1 base and J 7 bases; nucleotides not matched to a gene: 4. This CDR3 has 15 amino acids. In DNA, the CDR3 is TGTGCCAGCAGCTTAGAAGGACTAGCGGGAGTTGAGCAGTACTTC. The encoded protein is CASSLEGLAGVEQYF.

In this sample, this clone turned up a few times. DNA of the CDR3: TGTGCCAGCAGTCGACAGCGGGAGGGGGTCAAAGAGCAGTACTTC. Its protein product is CASSRQREGVKEQYF. The chain recombines TRBV2 with TRBJ2-7; 10 positions match TRBD2. V lost 5 bases to trimming and J lost 7 bases; unmatched junction nucleotides: 11. Germline V gene lookup returns CDR1 SNHLY and CDR2 FYNNEI. The CDR3 is 15 amino acids.

The chain employs TRBV14 and TRBJ1-6, with TRBD1 matching 10 bases. In germline, CDR1 is SGHDN, CDR2 FVKESK. V shed 3 bases and J 7 bases; nucleotides not matched to a gene: 3. The CDR3 extends over 15 amino acids. The CDR3 here is CASSQGQGKNSPLHF. The CDR3 bases are TGTGCCAGCAGCCAGGGACAGGGGAAGAATTCACCCCTCCACTTT.

This clone came up a few times. In the same sample, other DNA sequences code for this CDR3. The chain is built from TRBV27 and TRBJ2-1, with 11 bases identical to TRBD1. Germline V gene sequence: CDR1 MNHEY, CDR2 SMNVEV (reference sequence). The V and J ends lost 4 bases and 4 bases, in that order; junction bases with no gene match: 3. The CDR3 is made up of 15 amino acids. CDR3 bases: TGTGCCAGCAGTTCAGGACAGGGGGCATACAATGAGCAGTTCTTC. Translation gives CASSSGQGAYNEQFF.

The chain joins TRBV5-1 to TRBJ2-7; 7 bases are a match to TRBD1. Per germline, CDR1 SGHRS and CDR2 YFSETQ. Losses at the gene ends were 7 bases for V and 3 bases for J; bases not matched to a gene: 4. The CDR3 is made up of 12 amino acids. CDR3 loop: CASGRDSYEQYF. The CDR3 bases are TGCGCCAGCGGCAGGGACAGCTACGAGCAGTACTTC.

This clone has more than one count but fewer than ten. The V gene is TRBV4-1, the J gene TRBJ1-1, with D maybe TRBD1 (5 bases). Germline-derived CDR1 and CDR2 are MGHRA and YSYEKL. V was trimmed by 1 base and J by 1 base, leaving 10 bases between them. The CDR3 has 15 amino acids. DNA for the CDR3: TGCGCCAGCAGCCAAGGTCAGGGAGGGAACACTGAAGCTTTCTTT. Translating gives CASSQGQGGNTEAFF.

The V and J genes are TRBV28 and TRBJ2-1, with D uncertain. V lost 6 bases, J lost 0 bases, and 6 bases lay in between. Per the germline V gene, CDR1 is MDHEN and CDR2 is SYDVKM. The length of the CDR3 is 13 residues. For the CDR3, the DNA is TGTGCCAGCAGCCGGGTCTCCTACAATGAGCAGTTCTTC. Amino acids: CASSRVSYNEQFF.

This clone has just a few counts. The V and J genes are TRBV4-1 and TRBJ2-7, with a possible D match to TRBD1 (6 bases). Looked up from germline, CDR1 is MGHRA and CDR2 is YSYEKL. This CDR3 is built from 17 residues. V was clipped by 0 bases and J by 3 bases, with 18 bases between them. The CDR3 region has the DNA TGCGCCAGCAGCCAAGATCTTAACAGGGCCCTCTTCTACGAGCAGTACTTC. Translating it yields CASSQDLNRALFYEQYF.

This clone was detected only a few times. The genes are TRBV5-5 and TRBJ2-5; TRBD2 aligns across 9 bases. The DNA end lines up better with TRBJ2-7; the J call may be wrong. Per germline, CDR1 SGHKS and CDR2 YYEKEE (reference sequence). The CDR3 sequence is 15 residues long. The DNA of the CDR3 is TGTGCCAGCAGTTATCTAGCGGGATCCCCCTACGAGCAGTACTTC. Translating gives CASSYLAGSPYEQYF.

The gene calls are TRBV28 and TRBJ1-1; possible D gene TRBD1, 5 bases. Germline values: CDR1 MDHEN, CDR2 SYDVKM. Trimming pared 7 bases from V and 3 bases from J, leaving 6 bases between. The CDR3 totals 11 residues. As DNA, the CDR3 is TGTGCCAGCAAGGGGTACACTGAAGCTTTCTTT. It translates to CASKGYTEAFF.

The rearrangement joins TRBV11-3 to TRBJ2-1, with a weak D call TRBD2 (5 bases). Germline-derived CDR1 and CDR2 are SGHNT and YENEEA. This CDR3 is built from 15 residues. With 5 bases removed from V and 2 bases from J, the gap between germline ends came to 13 bases. The CDR3 nucleotides read TGTGCCAGCAGCGCGGGCCCGCCGACCTACAATGAGCAGTTCTTC. This encodes CASSAGPPTYNEQFF.

This clone was recorded a few times. The chain recombines TRBV12-5 with TRBJ2-3; D is perhaps TRBD2 (6 bases). The germline V and J ends were trimmed by 2 bases and 0 bases, with 12 bases remaining between them. This CDR3 spans 16 amino acids. CDR1 and CDR2 from the germline V gene are LGHNT and FRNRAP. CDR3 region: CASGLSISGSTDTQYF. DNA of the CDR3: TGTGCTAGTGGTTTGTCAATCAGCGGGAGCACAGATACGCAGTATTTT. Looking up the rest from reference TRBV12-5 and TRBJ2-3 gives the full variable domain: DARVTQTPRHKVTEMGQEVTMRCQPILGHNTVFWYRQTMMQGLELLAYFRNRAPLDDSGMPKDRFSAEMPDATLATLKIQPSEPRDSAVYFCASGLSISGSTDTQYFGPGTRLTVL.

A word on this clone: Mismatch with germline at one junction end may stem from a read error. The V and J genes are TRBV6-1 and TRBJ2-7, with 9 bases aligning to TRBD2. The CDR3 totals 15 residues. Germline V gives CDR1 MNHNS, CDR2 SASEGT. The CDR3 protein is CASTPAGGAAYGQYF. For the CDR3, the DNA is TGTGCCAGCACCCCCGCGGGAGGGGCGGCCTACGGGCAGTACTTC.

The rearrangement uses TRBV4-2 and TRBJ2-2; tentatively, D is TRBD1 (6 bases). This CDR3 comprises 18 residues. Per the germline V gene, CDR1 is LGHNA and CDR2 is YNFKEQ. Trimming pared 2 bases from V and 6 bases from J, leaving 22 bases between. The CDR3 DNA follows: TGTGCCAGCAGCCAACCTGGAAGAGGGGGATTGGGAGCCGGGGAGCTGTTTTTT. Protein: CASSQPGRGGLGAGELFF.

The chain links TRBV2 to TRBJ2-1; D not certain. CDR1 is SNHLY and CDR2 is FYNNEI in the germline V gene. Trimming cost V 4 bases and J 6 bases, with 7 bases left between them. CDR3 length equals 12 residues. This CDR3 is CASSANSNEQFF. The CDR3 nucleotides are TGTGCCAGCAGTGCCAACAGCAATGAGCAGTTCTTC.

This clone has more than one count but fewer than ten. The chain couples TRBV30 to TRBJ1-1; TRBD1 agrees at 7 bases. Germline values: CDR1 GTSNPN, CDR2 SVGIG (reference sequence). The CDR3 totals 14 residues. J gave up 7 bases and V 6 bases, and 14 bases lay outside the gene matches. This chain's CDR3 is CACMGDSLSSEAFF. CDR3 DNA sequence: TGTGCCTGTATGGGGGACAGCCTTTCGAGTGAAGCTTTCTTT. The variable domain in full, with the rest retrieved from reference TRBV30 and TRBJ1-1, is SQTIHQWPATLVQPVGSPLSLECTVEGTSNPNLYWYRQAAGRGLQLLFYSVGIGQISSEVPQNLSASRPQDRQFILSSKKLLLSDSGFYLCACMGDSLSSEAFFGQGTRLTVV.

The J gene is TRBJ2-3, the V gene TRBV4-2; 7 nucleotides agree with TRBD2. CDR1 and CDR2 from the germline V gene are LGHNA and YNFKEQ. V was clipped by 4 bases and J by 5 bases; unmatched bases: 6. CDR3 size: 14 residues. CDR3 region: CASSPAGKKDTQYF. CDR3 nucleotide sequence: TGTGCCAGCAGCCCAGCGGGAAAAAAAGATACGCAGTATTTT.

This clone was recorded a few times. The chain links TRBV7-2 to TRBJ2-7; D not certain. CDR1 is SGHTA, CDR2 FQGNSA, per germline. The V gene lost 5 bases and the J gene lost 4 bases, with 6 bases spanning the gap. The CDR3 is made up of 11 amino acids. CDR3 DNA sequence: TGTGCCAGCAGCACTCAATACGAGCAGTACTTC. Protein: CASSTQYEQYF. Using reference TRBV7-2 and TRBJ2-7 for the parts outside the CDR3, the full variable domain is GAGVSQSPSNKVTEKGKDVELRCDPISGHTALYWYRQSLGQGLEFLIYFQGNSAPDKSGLPSDRFSAERTGGSVSTLTIQRTQQEDSAVYLCASSTQYEQYFGPGTRLTVT.

This clone was detected ten times or more. The chain joins TRBV10-1 to TRBJ1-1, with D unclear. The germline V and J ends were trimmed by 3 bases and 5 bases, with 10 bases remaining between them. This CDR3 contains 13 residues. The germline V gene has CDR1 WNHNN and CDR2 SYGVQD (reference sequence). CDR3 region: CASSDGRGTEAFF. The CDR3 nucleotides are TGCGCCAGCAGTGACGGTCGGGGAACTGAAGCTTTCTTT.

The chain uses TRBV28 and TRBJ2-7, with 9 positions matching TRBD2. The CDR3 runs to 14 residues. Germline V gives CDR1 MDHEN, CDR2 SYDVKM. The CDR3 bases are TGTGCCAGCAGTTCCTCTGCGGCGGCGAGCGGGGGGCAAGTC. Translation gives CASSSSAAASGGQV.

This chain connects TRBV5-4 to TRBJ1-1; maybe TRBD1 (6 bases). There are 14 residues in the CDR3. The germline gives CDR1 SGHNT, CDR2 YYREEE (reference sequence). V lost 0 bases and J lost 3, with 9 bases in between. The DNA for the CDR3 is TGTGCCAGCAGCTTGGACAGGGAGTACACTGAAGCTTTCTTT. Translation gives CASSLDREYTEAFF.

This clone was counted between two and nine times. The chain couples TRBV11-2 to TRBJ2-1; 9 nucleotides line up with TRBD1. V gave up 3 bases and J gave up 5 bases; unmatched junction bases: 5. The CDR3 runs 15 residues. The germline gives CDR1 SGHAT, CDR2 FQNNGV. DNA of the CDR3: TGTGCCAGCAGCTTGGGACAGGGACGGGACAATGAGCAGTTCTTC. The encoded protein is CASSLGQGRDNEQFF. The entire variable domain, with the rest obtained from reference TRBV11-2 and TRBJ2-1, is as follows: EAGVAQSPRYKIIEKRQSVAFWCNPISGHATLYWYQQILGQGPKLLIQFQNNGVVDDSQLPKDRFSAERLKGVDSTLKIQPAKLEDSAVYLCASSLGQGRDNEQFFGPGTRLTVL.